This TCR beta chain was captured by sequencing in a study of CD8 T cells in Susac syndrome. Germline V lookup: CDR1 MNHNY, CDR2 SVGAGI (reference sequence). The CDR3 loop spans 12 amino acids. Trimming pared 5 bases from V and 9 bases from J, leaving 11 bases between. While CD8+ and CD4+ T cells were isolated negatively, TEMRA cells were enriched by FACS. RNA was extracted with the RNeasy kit, and a quantity of roughly 0.5 to 1 ug was reverse transcribed using random hexamers. Multiplex PCR with immunoSEQ amplified the TCR beta CDR3 across 54 Vbeta and 13 Jbeta. A single record per CDR3 protein comes from TCRdb applying MiXCR to the immunoSEQ multiplex PCR reads. Of roughly 89,000 distinct CDR3 sequences detected, about 96% appear once; the ten largest clones hold roughly 0.45%.

This receptor was taken from a human donor with Susac syndrome. Sequenced input: CD8+ T cells from PBMCs. This sequence joins TRBV6-6 and TRBJ2-1, with no clear D. DNA of the CDR3: TGTGCCAGCAGTCAATCTTTGCTTGAGCAGTTCTTC. Translation gives CASSQSLLEQFF.